Listed here are 15 T cell receptor beta chains from one sample, sequenced in a study of cytotoxic CD8 clonotypes in ibrutinib-treated CLL. Sequencing was performed with immunoSEQ multiplex PCR; in TCRdb, only in-frame clones are kept and a portion is missing. Seen here are around 200,000 clones, just under 80% observed once, and the top ten hold roughly 10%. The sample in question was PBMCs, obtained after 12 months of ibrutinib treatment. The receptors originated from a human donor with chronic lymphocytic leukemia.

This rearrangement joins TRBV2 to TRBJ2-2; TRBD2 agrees at 10 bases. V trimming: 6 bases; J trimming: 4 bases; junction bases outside the gene matches: 8. The germline V gene encodes CDR1 SNHLY and CDR2 FYNNEI. The CDR3 loop spans 16 amino acids. The CDR3 here is CASRTLAGDPTGELFF. The CDR3 DNA reads as TGTGCCAGCAGGACGCTAGCGGGGGACCCCACCGGGGAGCTGTTTTTT. Filled out from reference TRBV2 and TRBJ2-2, the complete variable domain reads EPEVTQTPSHQVTQMGQEVILRCVPISNHLYFYWYRQILGQKVEFLVSFYNNEISEKSEIFDDQFSVERPDGSNFTLKIRSTKLEDSAMYFCASRTLAGDPTGELFFGEGSRLTVL.

The chain links TRBV6-1 to TRBJ1-2, with 7 bases identical to TRBD1. The trim removed 5 bases at V and 4 bases at J, leaving 1 base unmatched. The CDR3 consists of 12 residues. Germline CDR1 reads MNHNS; CDR2 reads SASEGT. The CDR3 region has the DNA TGTGCCAGCAGTAGGACAGGCTATGGCTACACCTTC. Protein: CASSRTGYGYTF.

In its sample, this clone was seen a few times. The chain combines TRBV9 with TRBJ2-7, with D unclear. The CDR3 is made up of 13 amino acids. V lost 0 bases and J 6 bases, leaving 10 bases between the germline ends. Germline-derived CDR1 and CDR2 are SGDLS and YYNGEE. This CDR3 reads CASSVARASEQYF. The CDR3 nucleotides read TGTGCCAGCAGCGTAGCTCGAGCGAGCGAGCAGTACTTC.

The CDR3 spells CASAGTGLTDTQYF. The CDR3 bases are TGTGCCAGCGCCGGGACAGGGTTAACAGATACGCAGTATTTT. V gene TRBV5-4 combines with J gene TRBJ2-3; 9 bases are a match to TRBD1. The germline CDR1 and CDR2 sequences are SGHNT and YYREEE (reference sequence). The CDR3 spans 14 residues. V lost 7 bases, J lost 3 bases, and 6 bases stayed unmatched. The entire variable domain, with the rest obtained from reference TRBV5-4 and TRBJ2-3, is as follows: ETGVTQSPTHLIKTRGQQVTLRCSSQSGHNTVSWYQQALGQGPQFIFQYYREEENGRGNFPPRFSGLQFPNYSSELNVNALELDDSALYLCASAGTGLTDTQYFGPGTRLTVL.

The chain is built from TRBV11-2 and TRBJ1-1, with 10 bases that match TRBD1. This CDR3 contains 15 residues. The germline V gene encodes CDR1 SGHAT and CDR2 FQNNGV. V lost 3 bases to trimming and J lost 5 bases; unmatched junction nucleotides: 6. As DNA, the CDR3 is TGTGCCAGCAGCTTCGGGACAGGGGCTATTACTGAAGCTTTCTTT. This gives the protein CASSFGTGAITEAFF.

The J gene is TRBJ2-1, the V gene TRBV6-5, with TRBD2 matching over 10 bases. The CDR3 has 16 amino acids. V was pared by 3 bases and J by 12 bases, with 14 bases of the junction left unmatched. Germline V lookup: CDR1 MNHEY, CDR2 SVGAGI. The CDR3 region has the DNA TGTGCCAGCAGTTATTTAAGTGCTAGCGGGGGTTTCCCGCAGTTCTTC. Amino acid sequence: CASSYLSASGGFPQFF.

This clone was recorded only once. V gene TRBV2 combines with J gene TRBJ1-2; the match to TRBD1 covers 11 bases. V shed 6 bases and J 1 base; nucleotides not matched to a gene: 4. Looked up from germline, CDR1 is SNHLY and CDR2 is FYNNEI. This CDR3 has 15 amino acids. As DNA, the CDR3 is TGTGCCAGCAGGGCGGGACAGGGGGGTAACTATGGCTACACCTTC. Residues: CASRAGQGGNYGYTF.

The chain is built from TRBV7-8 and TRBJ2-3; D is perhaps TRBD1 (6 bases). The CDR3 totals 15 residues. Germline CDR1 is SGHVS and CDR2 is FQNEAQ. Trimming took off 1 base at V and 2 bases at J, with 10 bases between the two ends. The CDR3 DNA is TGTGCCAGCAGCTTAGAGGGGGTATTCACAGATACGCAGTATTTT. Amino acids: CASSLEGVFTDTQYF.

J is TRBJ2-3 and V is TRBV30; possibly TRBD2 for D (6 bases). V lost 5 bases, J lost 6 bases, and 9 bases lay in between. CDR1 and CDR2 (germline): GTSNPN, SVGIG (reference sequence). The CDR3 totals 11 residues. This CDR3 reads CAWGGLDTQYF. In DNA, the CDR3 is TGTGCCTGGGGGGGACTGGATACGCAGTATTTT.

This clone was seen a single time. J is TRBJ2-6 and V is TRBV10-3; 10 positions agree with TRBD1. The trim removed 6 bases at V and 0 bases at J, leaving 5 bases unmatched. The germline V gene encodes CDR1 ENHRY and CDR2 SYGVKD. CDR3 length: 17 amino acids. The CDR3 DNA reads TGTGCCATCAGCCCGGGACAGGGGAACTCTGGGGCCAACGTCCTGACTTTC. This codes for CAISPGQGNSGANVLTF.

The CDR3 sequence: CASSLDGLTTSYEQYF. The CDR3 DNA follows: TGTGCCAGCAGCTTGGACGGGTTAACGACCTCCTACGAGCAGTACTTC. V usage is TRBV7-6 and J usage is TRBJ2-7; D call uncertain. CDR3 length: 16 residues. Per the germline V gene, CDR1 is SGHVS and CDR2 is FNYEAQ. The ends were cut back, 3 bases at V and 0 bases at J, with 15 bases in the middle. Based on the CDR3 plus reference TRBV7-6 and TRBJ2-7, the full variable domain is GAGVSQSPRYKVTKRGQDVALRCDPISGHVSLYWYRQALGQGPEFLTYFNYEAQQDKSGLPNDRFSAERPEGSISTLTIQRTEQRDSAMYRCASSLDGLTTSYEQYFGPGTRLTVT.

This clone was picked up a small number of times. The rearrangement uses TRBV25-1 and TRBJ2-7, with 13 bases lining up with TRBD2. The CDR3 length is 16 residues. The J segment lost 1 base and the V segment lost 2 bases, leaving 2 bases of the junction unmatched. Germline-derived CDR1 and CDR2 are MGHDK and SYGVNS. The CDR3 protein is CASSEGTSGISYEQYF. The CDR3 DNA follows: TGTGCCAGCAGTGAAGGGACTAGCGGGATTTCCTACGAGCAGTACTTC.

This clone was recorded only once. The chain couples TRBV27 to TRBJ2-2; maybe TRBD2 (6 bases). Trimming cost V 2 bases and J 1 base, with 14 bases left between them. CDR3 length: 17 amino acids. CDR1 and CDR2 (germline): MNHEY, SMNVEV (reference sequence). The CDR3, as DNA: TGTGCCAGCAGTTTACTTACCTTGGGACTGAACACCGGGGAGCTGTTTTTT. Protein: CASSLLTLGLNTGELFF.

V and J are TRBV10-2 and TRBJ2-7, with D possibly matching TRBD2 (6 bases). The CDR3 contains 15 residues. The germline V gene has CDR1 WSHSY and CDR2 SAAADI. The germline V and J ends were trimmed by 0 bases and 0 bases, with 9 bases remaining between them. The CDR3, as DNA: TGCGCCAGCAGTGAGTCCCAGCGGGCCTCCTACGAGCAGTACTTC. This codes for CASSESQRASYEQYF.

This chain connects TRBV28 to TRBJ2-5, with 11 positions matching TRBD2. With 6 bases clipped from V and 2 bases from J, the junction kept 5 bases outside the gene matches. This CDR3 comprises 15 residues. Germline assignment: CDR1 MDHEN and CDR2 SYDVKM. CDR3 nucleotide sequence: TGTGCCAGCAGCCAGGGACTAGCGGTACAAGAGACCCAGTACTTC. Encoded protein: CASSQGLAVQETQYF. Supplemented by reference TRBV28 and TRBJ2-5, the full variable domain reads DVKVTQSSRYLVKRTGEKVFLECVQDMDHENMFWYRQDPGLGLRLIYFSYDVKMKEKGDIPEGYSVSREKKERFSLILESASTNQTSMYLCASSQGLAVQETQYFGPGTRLLVL.